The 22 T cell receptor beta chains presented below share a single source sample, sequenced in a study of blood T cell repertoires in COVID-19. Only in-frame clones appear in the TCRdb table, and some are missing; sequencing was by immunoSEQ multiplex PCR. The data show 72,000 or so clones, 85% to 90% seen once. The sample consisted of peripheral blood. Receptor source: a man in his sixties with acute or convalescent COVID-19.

The CDR3 nucleotides read TGTGCCAGCAGTTACCAGGACAGGGTCACAGATACGCAGTATTTT. Its protein product is CASSYQDRVTDTQYF. V is TRBV6-5 and J is TRBJ2-3; 8 positions match TRBD1. The CDR3 has 15 amino acids. CDR1 is MNHEY, CDR2 SVGAGI, per germline. The V and J ends lost 2 bases and 2 bases, in that order; junction bases with no gene match: 3.

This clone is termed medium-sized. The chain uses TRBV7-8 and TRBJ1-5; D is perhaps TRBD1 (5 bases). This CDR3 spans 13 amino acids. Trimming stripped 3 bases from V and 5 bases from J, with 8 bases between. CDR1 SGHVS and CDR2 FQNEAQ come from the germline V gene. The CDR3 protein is CASSLGGDQPQHF. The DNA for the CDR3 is TGTGCCAGCAGCTTGGGGGGGGATCAGCCCCAGCATTTT.

CDR3 protein: CASSEALGSAEAFF. Written as DNA, the CDR3 is TGTGCCAGCAGTGAAGCGCTCGGGAGCGCTGAAGCTTTCTTT. The rearrangement uses TRBV2 and TRBJ1-1; no clear D. Per germline, CDR1 SNHLY and CDR2 FYNNEI. The CDR3 is 14 residues long. The V and J ends lost 0 bases and 6 bases respectively, with 11 bases between them. Complete variable domain (other parts from reference TRBV2 and TRBJ1-1): EPEVTQTPSHQVTQMGQEVILRCVPISNHLYFYWYRQILGQKVEFLVSFYNNEISEKSEIFDDQFSVERPDGSNFTLKIRSTKLEDSAMYFCASSEALGSAEAFFGQGTRLTVV.

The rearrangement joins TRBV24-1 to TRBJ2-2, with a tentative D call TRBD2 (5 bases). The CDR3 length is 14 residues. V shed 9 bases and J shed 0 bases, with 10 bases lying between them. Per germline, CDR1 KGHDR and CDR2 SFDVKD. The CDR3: CATGGTSNTGELFF. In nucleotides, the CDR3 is TGTGCCACCGGAGGTACCTCGAACACCGGGGAGCTGTTTTTT.

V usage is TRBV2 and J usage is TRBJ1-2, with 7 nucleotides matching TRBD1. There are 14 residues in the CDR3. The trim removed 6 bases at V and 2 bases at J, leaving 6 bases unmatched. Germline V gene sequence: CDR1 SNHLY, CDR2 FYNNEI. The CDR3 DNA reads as TGTGCCAGCAGCTGGGACAGCCGGAACTATGGCTACACCTTC. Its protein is CASSWDSRNYGYTF.

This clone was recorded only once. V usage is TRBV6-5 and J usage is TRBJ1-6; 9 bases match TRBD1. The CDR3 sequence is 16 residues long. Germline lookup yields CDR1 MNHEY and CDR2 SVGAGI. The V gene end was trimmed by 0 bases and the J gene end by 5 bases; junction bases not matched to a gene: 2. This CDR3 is CASSYSRDRDNSPLHF. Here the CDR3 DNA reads TGTGCCAGCAGTTACTCCCGGGACAGGGATAATTCACCCCTCCACTTT.

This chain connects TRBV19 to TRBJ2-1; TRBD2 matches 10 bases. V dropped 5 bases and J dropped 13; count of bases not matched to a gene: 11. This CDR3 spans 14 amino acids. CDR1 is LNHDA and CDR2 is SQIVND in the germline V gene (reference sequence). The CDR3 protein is CASSPTGLATAQFF. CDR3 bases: TGTGCCAGTAGTCCAACGGGACTAGCGACGGCCCAGTTCTTC.

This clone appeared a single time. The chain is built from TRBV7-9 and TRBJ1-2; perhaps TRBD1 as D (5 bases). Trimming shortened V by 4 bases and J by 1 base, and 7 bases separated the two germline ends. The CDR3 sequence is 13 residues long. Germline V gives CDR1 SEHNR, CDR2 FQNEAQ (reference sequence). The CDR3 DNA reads TGTGCCAGCAGCTCCGACAGTAACTATGGCTACACCTTC. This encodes CASSSDSNYGYTF.

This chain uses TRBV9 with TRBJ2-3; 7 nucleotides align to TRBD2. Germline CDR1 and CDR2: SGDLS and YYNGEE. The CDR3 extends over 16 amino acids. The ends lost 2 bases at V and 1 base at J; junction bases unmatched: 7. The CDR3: CASSVVASGRTDTQYF. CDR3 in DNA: TGTGCCAGCAGCGTGGTGGCTAGCGGACGCACAGATACGCAGTATTTT.

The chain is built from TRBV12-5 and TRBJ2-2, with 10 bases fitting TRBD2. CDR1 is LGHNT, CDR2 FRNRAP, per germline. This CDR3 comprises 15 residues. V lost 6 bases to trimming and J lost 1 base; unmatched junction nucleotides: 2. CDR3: CASGASGRNTGELFF. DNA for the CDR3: TGTGCTAGTGGAGCTAGCGGGAGGAACACCGGGGAGCTGTTTTTT.

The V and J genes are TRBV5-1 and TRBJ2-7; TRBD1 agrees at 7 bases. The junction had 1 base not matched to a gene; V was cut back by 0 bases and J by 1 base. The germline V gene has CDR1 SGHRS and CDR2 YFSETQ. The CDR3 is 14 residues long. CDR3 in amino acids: CASSLVQGSYEQYF. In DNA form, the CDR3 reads TGCGCCAGCAGCTTGGTACAGGGGTCCTACGAGCAGTACTTC.

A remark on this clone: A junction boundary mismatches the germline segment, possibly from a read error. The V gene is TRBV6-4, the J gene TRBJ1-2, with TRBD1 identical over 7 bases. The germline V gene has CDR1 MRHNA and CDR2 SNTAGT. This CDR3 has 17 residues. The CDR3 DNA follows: TGTGCCAGCAGGGACTTGAAGGGGGCGGTGGATCATTCTGGCTACACCTTC. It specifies CASRDLKGAVDHSGYTF.

CDR3 sequence reads: CASSPKDTQYF. CDR3 nucleotides: TGTGCCAGCAGTCCTAAAGATACGCAGTATTTT. This chain uses TRBV6-6 with TRBJ2-3; D not resolved. There are 11 residues in the CDR3. Germline CDR1 and CDR2: MNHNY and SVGAGI (reference sequence). Trimming cost V 5 bases and J 5 bases, with 5 bases left between them.

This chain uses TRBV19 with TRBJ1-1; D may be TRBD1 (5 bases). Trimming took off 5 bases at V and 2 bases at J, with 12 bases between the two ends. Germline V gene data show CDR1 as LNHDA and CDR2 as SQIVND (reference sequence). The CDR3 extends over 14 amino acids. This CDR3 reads CASSHRGLNTEAFF. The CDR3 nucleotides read TGTGCCAGTAGTCACCGGGGACTAAACACTGAAGCTTTCTTT.

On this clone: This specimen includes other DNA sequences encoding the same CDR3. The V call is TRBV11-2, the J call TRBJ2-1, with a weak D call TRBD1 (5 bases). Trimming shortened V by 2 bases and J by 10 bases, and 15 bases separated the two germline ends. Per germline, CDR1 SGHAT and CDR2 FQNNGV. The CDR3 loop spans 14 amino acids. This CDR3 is CASSLSSRQHEQFF. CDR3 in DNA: TGTGCCAGCAGCTTATCTTCCAGACAGCACGAGCAGTTCTTC.

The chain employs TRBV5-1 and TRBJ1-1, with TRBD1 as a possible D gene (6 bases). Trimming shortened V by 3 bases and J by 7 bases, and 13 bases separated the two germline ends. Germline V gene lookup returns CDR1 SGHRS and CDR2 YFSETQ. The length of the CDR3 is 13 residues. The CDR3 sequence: CASSSMTGREAFF. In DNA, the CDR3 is TGCGCCAGCAGCTCTATGACAGGTCGTGAAGCTTTCTTT.

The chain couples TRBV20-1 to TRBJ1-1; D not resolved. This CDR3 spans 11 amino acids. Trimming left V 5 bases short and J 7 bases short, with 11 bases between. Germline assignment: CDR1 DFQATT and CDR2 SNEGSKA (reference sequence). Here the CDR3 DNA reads TGCAGTGCTCCGGGCCGGGGTGAAGCTTTCTTT. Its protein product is CSAPGRGEAFF.

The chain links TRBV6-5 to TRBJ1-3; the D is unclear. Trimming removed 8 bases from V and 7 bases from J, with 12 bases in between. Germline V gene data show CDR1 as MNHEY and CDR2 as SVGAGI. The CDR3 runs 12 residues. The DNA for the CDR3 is TGTGCCAGCGCAATAGGAGGCAACACCATATATTTT. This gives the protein CASAIGGNTIYF.

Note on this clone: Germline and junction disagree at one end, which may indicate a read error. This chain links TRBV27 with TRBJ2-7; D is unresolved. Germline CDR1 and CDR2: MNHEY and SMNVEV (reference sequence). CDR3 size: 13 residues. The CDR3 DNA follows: TGTGCCGGCAGTTTAGGCCTTGCCTACGAGCAGTACTTC. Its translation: CAGSLGLAYEQYF.

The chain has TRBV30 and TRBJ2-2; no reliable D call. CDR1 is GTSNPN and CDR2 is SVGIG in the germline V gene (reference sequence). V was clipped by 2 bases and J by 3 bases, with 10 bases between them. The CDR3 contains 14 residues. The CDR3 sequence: CAWSLLRYTGELFF. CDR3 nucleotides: TGTGCCTGGAGTCTACTAAGGTACACCGGGGAGCTGTTTTTT.

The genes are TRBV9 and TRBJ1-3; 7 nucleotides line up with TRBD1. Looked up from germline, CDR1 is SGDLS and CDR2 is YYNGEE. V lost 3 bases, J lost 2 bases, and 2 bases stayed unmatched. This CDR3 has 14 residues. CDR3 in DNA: TGTGCCAGCAGCGGGAGGGGGCCTGGAAACACCATATATTTT. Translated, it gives CASSGRGPGNTIYF.

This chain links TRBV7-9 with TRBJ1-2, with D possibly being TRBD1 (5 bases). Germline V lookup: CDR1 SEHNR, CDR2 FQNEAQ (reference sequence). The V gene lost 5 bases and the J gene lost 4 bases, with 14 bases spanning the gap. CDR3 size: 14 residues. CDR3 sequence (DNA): TGTGCCAGCAGCCTTACAGGCGTTAGCTATGGCTACACCTTC. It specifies CASSLTGVSYGYTF.